This paragraph covers one T cell receptor beta chain sequence. Its target is unknown. The sample originates from a study of beta chain features in type 1 diabetes. Expressed TCRB transcripts were sequenced because the entire RNA isolate underwent reverse transcription. About 3.6 million reads was the average for naive, central memory and regulatory T cell samples. Clones were read by immunoSEQ multiplex PCR, and TCRdb kept only the in-frame ones, dropping some. The sample contains hundreds of thousands of clones, 10% to 15% of which appear only once. Staining for CD45RO/CCR7/CD25/CD127/CD95/CD27 allowed sorting of CD4+ naive, central memory, regulatory and stem cell-like memory cells. Sorting gave populations that all exceeded 95% purity. V trimming: 5 bases; J trimming: 5 bases; junction bases outside the gene matches: 11. The germline gives CDR1 MDHEN, CDR2 SYDVKM. The CDR3 spans 15 residues. Study-level results: Across patients, naive, central memory and Treg TCRB repertoires exhibited apparently greater similarity than was observed across healthy donors.

The sample taken for sequencing was naive CD4+ T cells from blood. This TCR came from a man between 18 and 29 years old in good health. The chain has TRBV28 and TRBJ1-1, with 7 bases aligning to TRBD1. CDR3 in amino acids: CASSPQGVRVTEAFF. CDR3 coding DNA: TGTGCCAGCAGTCCCCAGGGGGTGAGAGTGACTGAAGCTTTCTTT.